One sample yielded the 15 T cell receptor beta chains listed below, sequenced in a study of blood T cells in healthy people across ages. The use of a sample-barcoded 5' primer and a J-beta primer mix characterized a second PCR of roughly 7 to 11 cycles. TCRdb called the 5' RACE reads again in MiXCR, with one record for every CDR3 protein. The repertoire holds approximately 800,000 distinct CDR3 sequences, with about 53% as singletons. The source material was blood. The receptor source for this set is a man older than 75 in good health.

This clonotype was counted many times. The J gene is TRBJ2-5, the V gene TRBV5-4; D is uncertain. V dropped 2 bases and J dropped 2 bases, with 7 bases sitting between them. The CDR3 is 13 amino acids. Germline-derived CDR1 and CDR2 are SGHNT and YYREEE (reference sequence). The CDR3 coding sequence is TGTGCCAGCAGCTTTTTCCAGCAAGAGACCCAGTACTTC. Translation gives CASSFFQQETQYF. Using reference TRBV5-4 and TRBJ2-5 for the parts outside the CDR3, the full variable domain is ETGVTQSPTHLIKTRGQQVTLRCSSQSGHNTVSWYQQALGQGPQFIFQYYREEENGRGNFPPRFSGLQFPNYSSELNVNALELDDSALYLCASSFFQQETQYFGPGTRLLVL.

The rearrangement uses TRBV20-1 and TRBJ2-3; TRBD2 agrees at 11 bases. The V gene end was trimmed by 6 bases and the J gene end by 0 bases; junction bases not matched to a gene: 14. CDR1 is DFQATT and CDR2 is SNEGSKA in the germline V gene (reference sequence). The CDR3 consists of 18 residues. CDR3 protein: CSANRIAGGPGSTDTQYF. As DNA, the CDR3 is TGCAGTGCAAATCGAATAGCGGGAGGGCCAGGGAGCACAGATACGCAGTATTTT.

This clonotype was detected a few times. This sequence joins TRBV7-9 and TRBJ2-1; weak D call: TRBD2 (6 bases). Deletions cut 6 bases from V and 1 base from J, with 16 bases between. The CDR3 contains 16 residues. Germline CDR1 and CDR2: SEHNR and FQNEAQ (reference sequence). CDR3: CASRPSGTLSYNEQFF. In nucleotides, the CDR3 is TGTGCCAGCAGACCCTCCGGGACTCTATCCTACAATGAGCAGTTCTTC.

The chain recombines TRBV29-1 with TRBJ2-1, with 11 bases aligning to TRBD2. CDR3 length: 14 residues. V was clipped by 5 bases and J by 5 bases; unmatched bases: 5. Germline V CDR1 and CDR2: SQVTM, ANQGSEA. In DNA form, the CDR3 reads TGCAGCGTTCCTACTAGCGGGAGCCACAATGAGCAGTTCTTC. It is translated as CSVPTSGSHNEQFF.

The chain recombines TRBV12-3 or TRBV12-4 with TRBJ1-5; D is perhaps TRBD1 (5 bases). Trimming removed 3 bases at V and 4 bases at J, with 7 bases between. This CDR3 spans 13 amino acids. The CDR3 DNA sequence: TGTGCCAGCAGTTTCGGGGGAAATCAGCCCCAGCATTTT. Translated, it gives CASSFGGNQPQHF.

The chain employs TRBV9 and TRBJ2-3; D might be TRBD1 (6 bases). The CDR3 runs 16 residues. V was pared by 4 bases and J by 14 bases, with 29 bases between. Germline V gene lookup returns CDR1 SGDLS and CDR2 YYNGEE. The CDR3 sequence: CASSQGPGRQHRYAYF. CDR3 DNA: TGTGCCAGCAGCCAGGGGCCTGGCAGACAACACAGATACGCGTATTTT.

The chain joins TRBV25-1 to TRBJ2-1; D perhaps matches TRBD2 (5 bases). The CDR3 extends over 16 amino acids. In germline, CDR1 is MGHDK, CDR2 SYGVNS. The germline V and J ends were trimmed by 4 bases and 8 bases, with 21 bases remaining between them. The CDR3 reads CASSAKGEAIIDEQFF. CDR3 nucleotide sequence: TGTGCCAGCAGTGCCAAGGGAGAAGCAATAATTGATGAGCAGTTCTTC.

The CDR3 region is CASVASGGVSEKLFF. For the CDR3, the DNA is TGTGCCAGCGTGGCCTCAGGGGGCGTGAGTGAAAAACTGTTTTTT. The chain has TRBV6-1 and TRBJ1-4; 8 bases fit TRBD1. The CDR3 is 15 amino acids. J lost 7 bases, V lost 8 bases, and 12 bases had no gene match. CDR1 and CDR2 (germline): MNHNS, SASEGT.

The table lists this clonotype with a few counts. The chain uses TRBV2 and TRBJ2-6; 9 bases align to TRBD1. CDR1 and CDR2 (germline): SNHLY, FYNNEI. The ends lost 9 bases at V and 0 bases at J; junction bases unmatched: 6. This CDR3 contains 16 residues. CDR3 nucleotides: TGTGCCAGAGGACAGGGGAGGAACTCTGGGGCCAACGTCCTGACTTTC. This gives the protein CARGQGRNSGANVLTF.

The chain combines TRBV7-3 with TRBJ2-5; 10 nucleotides align to TRBD1. J gave up 4 bases and V 5 bases, and 7 bases lay outside the gene matches. Germline lookup yields CDR1 SGHTA and CDR2 FQGTGA. The CDR3 sequence is 15 residues long. CDR3 nucleotides: TGTGCCAGCAGCCCAACCGGACAGGGGGGAGAGACCCAGTACTTC. Translated, it gives CASSPTGQGGETQYF.

This clonotype was detected a few times. V gene TRBV29-1 combines with J gene TRBJ2-1; 7 bases are shared with TRBD2. CDR3 length: 12 amino acids. Trimming removed 2 bases from V and 14 bases from J; junction bases left unmatched: 9. Per germline, CDR1 SQVTM and CDR2 ANQGSEA. The CDR3 is CSVEISGGTKFF. The DNA for the CDR3 is TGCAGCGTTGAAATATCCGGGGGGACTAAGTTCTTC.

This chain links TRBV20-1 with TRBJ2-1; D perhaps matches TRBD2 (6 bases). This CDR3 has 16 amino acids. Germline V gene data show CDR1 as DFQATT and CDR2 as SNEGSKA (reference sequence). Trimming left V 0 bases short and J 1 base short, with 13 bases between. The CDR3 DNA reads TGCAGTGCTAGAGATACTAGCATCGGATCCTACAATGAGCAGTTCTTC. It yields the protein CSARDTSIGSYNEQFF.

This clonotype appeared a few times. V gene TRBV2 combines with J gene TRBJ1-1; perhaps TRBD1 as D (6 bases). CDR1 SNHLY and CDR2 FYNNEI come from the germline V gene. The CDR3 runs to 14 residues. V was cut by 6 bases and J by 1 base, with 12 bases left in between. The CDR3 sequence: CASRAGQKNTEAFF. CDR3 nucleotides: TGTGCCAGCAGAGCCGGACAGAAGAACACTGAAGCTTTCTTT.

The chain couples TRBV2 to TRBJ1-1; 7 bases map to TRBD1. CDR1 is SNHLY and CDR2 is FYNNEI in the germline V gene. The trim removed 6 bases at V and 0 bases at J, leaving 7 bases unmatched. The CDR3 runs 15 residues. CDR3 in amino acids: CASSHSGTVNTEAFF. The CDR3 DNA reads TGTGCCAGCAGCCATTCCGGGACAGTGAACACTGAAGCTTTCTTT.

This clonotype was seen a handful of times. The CDR3 spells CSARALAGEFRYAYF. The DNA of the CDR3 is TGCAGTGCTAGGGCACTAGCGGGAGAGTTCAGATACGCGTATTTT. This sequence joins TRBV20-1 and TRBJ2-3; 11 bases agree with TRBD2. V lost 3 bases and J lost 14; bases outside the gene matches: 16. This CDR3 comprises 15 residues. Germline CDR1 reads DFQATT; CDR2 reads SNEGSKA (reference sequence).